These 9 T cell receptor beta chains were sequenced from one sample in a study of cytomegalovirus exposure and HLA in healthy donors. PCR employed 60 Vbeta and 13 Jbeta primers. Sequenced by immunoSEQ multiplex PCR; TCRdb stores in-frame clones only, minus some. Counted here are around 230,000 clones, about three quarters occurring once; the ten biggest clones make up about 1.7%. The sample consisted of PBMCs. These receptors all come from a male donor in good health and CMV-seronegative.

The chain links TRBV20-1 to TRBJ2-1; D is uncertain. V lost 8 bases, J lost 5 bases, and 10 bases lay in between. The CDR3 consists of 11 residues. CDR1 is DFQATT and CDR2 is SNEGSKA in the germline V gene (reference sequence). This CDR3 reads CSRVRNNEQFF. The CDR3 nucleotides are TGCAGTCGGGTGAGGAACAATGAGCAGTTCTTC.

This clone has a handful of counts. The V and J genes are TRBV19 and TRBJ2-3; TRBD2 is a possible D gene (6 bases). The CDR3 sequence is 15 residues long. V dropped 5 bases and J dropped 0 bases, with 12 bases sitting between them. Germline loops: CDR1 LNHDA, CDR2 SQIVND (reference sequence). The CDR3 DNA sequence: TGTGCCAGTAGTGCCCCCGGGGGAAGCACAGATACGCAGTATTTT. It translates to CASSAPGGSTDTQYF.

A single count supports this clone. J is TRBJ2-3 and V is TRBV7-3; D unclear. Germline CDR1 is SGHTA and CDR2 is FQGTGA. The CDR3 contains 14 residues. The V and J ends lost 2 bases and 0 bases respectively, with 6 bases between them. CDR3 sequence: CASSLLGSTDTQYF. The DNA for the CDR3 is TGTGCCAGCAGCTTATTGGGCAGCACAGATACGCAGTATTTT.

The rearrangement links TRBV5-4 to TRBJ2-3; 15 nucleotides line up with TRBD2. The CDR3 is 17 residues long. Germline V gene lookup returns CDR1 SGHNT and CDR2 YYREEE (reference sequence). V lost 4 bases, J lost 0 bases, and 3 bases stayed unmatched. The CDR3 bases are TGTGCCAGCAGCGGCGGACTAGCGGGGGGGAGCACAGATACGCAGTATTTT. Amino acid sequence: CASSGGLAGGSTDTQYF.

The V gene is TRBV7-2, the J gene TRBJ2-7; a weak D match, TRBD1 (6 bases). The CDR3 sequence is 15 residues long. Trimming pared 2 bases from V and 3 bases from J, leaving 14 bases between. CDR1 and CDR2 (germline): SGHTA, FQGNSA. CDR3 sequence reads: CASSLNLGANYEQYF. CDR3 coding DNA: TGTGCCAGCAGCTTAAATCTGGGGGCAAACTACGAGCAGTACTTC.

The chain employs TRBV6-5 and TRBJ2-6; tentative D call: TRBD1 (5 bases). Germline V lookup: CDR1 MNHEY, CDR2 SVGAGI. The CDR3 spans 13 residues. V gave up 6 bases and J gave up 5 bases, with 8 bases separating them. The CDR3 nucleotides are TGTGCCAGCAGAACGGACAGGGCCAACGTCCTGACTTTC. This sequence encodes CASRTDRANVLTF.

J is TRBJ2-7 and V is TRBV5-6; D is perhaps TRBD2 (5 bases). This CDR3 has 14 residues. The V end lost 2 bases, the J end lost 2 bases, and 11 bases lay between the germline ends. CDR1 SGHDT and CDR2 YYEEEE come from the germline V gene. CDR3 sequence: CASSFSGITYEQYF. The CDR3, as DNA: TGTGCCAGCAGCTTTTCGGGGATCACCTACGAGCAGTACTTC.

This rearrangement joins TRBV5-6 to TRBJ1-1, with D possibly TRBD1 on 5 matching bases. The CDR3 spans 14 residues. The germline V and J ends were trimmed by 2 bases and 1 base, with 9 bases remaining between them. The germline gives CDR1 SGHDT, CDR2 YYEEEE. Written as DNA, the CDR3 is TGTGCCAGCAGCTTTAGACAGAAGAACACTGAAGCTTTCTTT. This translates into CASSFRQKNTEAFF.

The rearrangement uses TRBV5-1 and TRBJ2-2; no reliable D call. Looked up from germline, CDR1 is SGHRS and CDR2 is YFSETQ. The CDR3 is 13 residues long. Trimming stripped 0 bases from V and 6 bases from J, with 6 bases between. The CDR3 is CASSLELAGELFF. For the CDR3, the DNA is TGCGCCAGCAGCTTGGAGCTAGCCGGGGAGCTGTTTTTT.